One sample yielded the 11 T cell receptor beta chains listed below, sequenced in a study of human T cells and chemical hapten exposure. TCRdb reprocessed the RACE reads with MiXCR, giving one entry per CDR3 protein. The sample contains 79,000 or so distinct CDR3 sequences, 10% to 13% of which appear only once. Sample time point: patch test 1, 2 weeks after DPC sensitization. Regarding treatment: therapeutic diphenylcyclopropenone sensitization with weekly scalp DPC. The specimen was whole blood, collected in connection with sensitization to the hapten diphenylcyclopropenone (DPC). Every receptor here comes from a woman aged 45 to 65 with alopecia areata. Some clones in this sample may be carry-over from other donors' samples.

This clonotype was seen a handful of times. V gene TRBV12-5 combines with J gene TRBJ2-7; the D is unclear. Looked up from germline, CDR1 is LGHNT and CDR2 is FRNRAP. The CDR3 is 11 residues long. V lost 0 bases, J lost 5 bases, and 2 bases lay in between. The CDR3 DNA is TGTGCTAGTGGTTTGGTAAACGAGCAGTACTTC. Protein sequence: CASGLVNEQYF. Together with reference TRBV12-5 and TRBJ2-7, the CDR3 gives the full variable domain: DARVTQTPRHKVTEMGQEVTMRCQPILGHNTVFWYRQTMMQGLELLAYFRNRAPLDDSGMPKDRFSAEMPDATLATLKIQPSEPRDSAVYFCASGLVNEQYFGPGTRLTVT.

This clonotype showed up just a few times. Relative to the germline gene, one junction end is altered; a read error may explain this. The rearrangement joins TRBV3-1 to TRBJ2-7; tentative D call: TRBD1 (6 bases). CDR3 length: 13 amino acids. From germline, CDR1 is LGHDT and CDR2 YNNKEL (reference sequence). As DNA, the CDR3 is TGTGCCAGCACCCAAAAGGGGGCCTACGAGCAGTACTTC. Residues: CASTQKGAYEQYF.

The CDR3 DNA sequence: TGCGCCAGCAGCACTAAAAGCACAGATACGCAGTATTTT. Its protein is CASSTKSTDTQYF. V gene TRBV5-1 combines with J gene TRBJ2-3; D is unresolved. Germline V gives CDR1 SGHRS, CDR2 YFSETQ. The CDR3 has 13 amino acids. V was clipped by 4 bases and J by 0 bases, with 6 bases between them.

The chain carries TRBV7-8 and TRBJ2-2, with D possibly TRBD1 on 6 matching bases. V was pared by 5 bases and J by 5 bases, with 12 bases between. The CDR3 runs 14 residues. CDR1 and CDR2 (germline): SGHVS, FQNEAQ. CDR3 sequence reads: CASSLSQGTGELFF. The CDR3, as DNA: TGTGCCAGCAGCCTTTCACAGGGAACCGGGGAGCTGTTTTTT.

This chain uses TRBV28 with TRBJ2-4; D gene unclear. Germline V gene lookup returns CDR1 MDHEN and CDR2 SYDVKM. V shed 3 bases and J shed 3 bases, with 9 bases lying between them. CDR3 length: 14 amino acids. This CDR3 reads CASSLVNGKNIQYF. CDR3 in DNA: TGTGCCAGCAGTTTGGTAAACGGCAAAAACATTCAGTACTTC.

This clonotype was seen more than once but under ten times. The V call is TRBV7-2, the J call TRBJ2-1; TRBD2 matches at 13 bases. V lost 3 bases to trimming and J lost 2 bases; unmatched junction nucleotides: 1. Germline V lookup: CDR1 SGHTA, CDR2 FQGNSA. CDR3 length: 16 amino acids. This CDR3 is CASSLGLAGPYNEQFF. CDR3 DNA: TGTGCCAGCAGCTTGGGACTAGCGGGACCCTACAATGAGCAGTTCTTC. Looking up the rest from reference TRBV7-2 and TRBJ2-1 gives the full variable domain: GAGVSQSPSNKVTEKGKDVELRCDPISGHTALYWYRQSLGQGLEFLIYFQGNSAPDKSGLPSDRFSAERTGGSVSTLTIQRTQQEDSAVYLCASSLGLAGPYNEQFFGPGTRLTVL.

This clonotype showed up just a few times. The genes are TRBV20-1 and TRBJ2-5; TRBD1 is a possible D gene (6 bases). Looked up from germline, CDR1 is DFQATT and CDR2 is SNEGSKA (reference sequence). Trimming left V 4 bases short and J 5 bases short, with 11 bases between. The CDR3 is 12 residues long. The CDR3 DNA follows: TGCAGTGCTAAATACAGGGAGGAGACCCAGTACTTC. It encodes CSAKYREETQYF.

This clonotype was observed a handful of times. The J gene is TRBJ2-1, the V gene TRBV7-2; either TRBD1 or TRBD2 may supply D (5 bases each). The germline V gene has CDR1 SGHTA and CDR2 FQGNSA. There are 16 residues in the CDR3. Deletions cut 5 bases from V and 0 bases from J, with 14 bases between. CDR3 protein: CASSPRGASSYNEQFF. CDR3 in DNA: TGTGCCAGCAGCCCCAGAGGGGCGAGCTCCTACAATGAGCAGTTCTTC. Variable domain in full (rest from reference TRBV7-2 and TRBJ2-1): GAGVSQSPSNKVTEKGKDVELRCDPISGHTALYWYRQSLGQGLEFLIYFQGNSAPDKSGLPSDRFSAERTGGSVSTLTIQRTQQEDSAVYLCASSPRGASSYNEQFFGPGTRLTVL.

This clonotype was recorded many times. The V gene is TRBV30, the J gene TRBJ2-2; the D gene is possibly TRBD1 (5 bases). Trimming stripped 4 bases from V and 1 base from J, with 7 bases between. Per germline, CDR1 GTSNPN and CDR2 SVGIG (reference sequence). The CDR3 spans 13 residues. CDR3 sequence reads: CAWTGMNTGELFF. The CDR3 nucleotides read TGTGCCTGGACAGGGATGAACACCGGGGAGCTGTTTTTT.

This sequence joins TRBV27 and TRBJ1-5; 7 nucleotides match TRBD1. The CDR3 is made up of 14 amino acids. Germline V lookup: CDR1 MNHEY, CDR2 SMNVEV (reference sequence). With V trimmed by 3 bases and J by 5 bases, 4 bases remained unmatched. The CDR3: CASSFGTADQPQHF. The CDR3 nucleotides are TGTGCCAGCAGTTTCGGGACAGCGGATCAGCCCCAGCATTTT.

This clonotype was picked up many times. The V call is TRBV11-2, the J call TRBJ2-7; unclear D gene. The CDR3 spans 11 residues. V was pared by 3 bases and J by 9 bases, with 9 bases between. CDR1 is SGHAT, CDR2 FQNNGV, per germline. The CDR3 spells CASSFLGWQYF. CDR3 coding DNA: TGTGCCAGCAGCTTCTTGGGGTGGCAGTACTTC.